One T cell receptor (beta chain) is described in this entry. The data are from a study of blood T cell repertoires in COVID-19. Looking at the study overall: The United States, Italy and Spain provided the acute and convalescent COVID-19 samples.

V was clipped by 3 bases and J by 7 bases, with 11 bases between them. Germline V gene lookup returns CDR1 SGHDT and CDR2 YYEEEE. The CDR3 has 12 residues. Original data processing: Nucleated cell number was recorded as an estimate derived from reference gene primer amplification. The table came from immunoSEQ multiplex PCR; TCRdb's copy has only in-frame clones and leaves some out. V, J and clone size were drawn from that table, and D and trimming were deduced from the DNA. The sample holds 150,000 to 190,000 clones; 75% to 85% are singletons and the top ten take more than 7.5%. The chain combines TRBV5-6 with TRBJ2-7, with no clear D. The clonotype was recovered from a woman between 50 and 59 years old with acute or convalescent COVID-19. The sequencing sample was made of peripheral blood. The CDR3 loop reads CASSSTSREQYF. CDR3 coding DNA: TGTGCCAGCAGCTCGACATCACGGGAGCAGTACTTC.